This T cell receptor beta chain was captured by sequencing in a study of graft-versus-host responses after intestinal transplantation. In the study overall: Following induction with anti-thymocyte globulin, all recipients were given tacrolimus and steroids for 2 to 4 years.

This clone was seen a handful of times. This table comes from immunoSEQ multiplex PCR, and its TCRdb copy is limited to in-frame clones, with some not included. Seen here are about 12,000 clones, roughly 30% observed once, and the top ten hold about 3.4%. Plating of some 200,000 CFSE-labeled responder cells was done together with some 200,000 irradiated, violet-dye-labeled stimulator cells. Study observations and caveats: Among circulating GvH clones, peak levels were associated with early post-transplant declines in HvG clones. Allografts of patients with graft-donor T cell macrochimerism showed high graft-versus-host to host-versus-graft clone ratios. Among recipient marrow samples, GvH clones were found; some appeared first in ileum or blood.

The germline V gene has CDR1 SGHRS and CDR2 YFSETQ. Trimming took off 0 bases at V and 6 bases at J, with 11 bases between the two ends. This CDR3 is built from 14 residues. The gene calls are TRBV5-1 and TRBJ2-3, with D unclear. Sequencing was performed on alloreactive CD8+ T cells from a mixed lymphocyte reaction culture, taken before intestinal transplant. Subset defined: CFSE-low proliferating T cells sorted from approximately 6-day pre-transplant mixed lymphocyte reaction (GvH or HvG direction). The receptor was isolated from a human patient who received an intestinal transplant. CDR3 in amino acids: CASSLASRADTQYF. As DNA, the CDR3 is TGCGCCAGCAGCTTGGCCAGTCGGGCCGATACGCAGTATTTT.